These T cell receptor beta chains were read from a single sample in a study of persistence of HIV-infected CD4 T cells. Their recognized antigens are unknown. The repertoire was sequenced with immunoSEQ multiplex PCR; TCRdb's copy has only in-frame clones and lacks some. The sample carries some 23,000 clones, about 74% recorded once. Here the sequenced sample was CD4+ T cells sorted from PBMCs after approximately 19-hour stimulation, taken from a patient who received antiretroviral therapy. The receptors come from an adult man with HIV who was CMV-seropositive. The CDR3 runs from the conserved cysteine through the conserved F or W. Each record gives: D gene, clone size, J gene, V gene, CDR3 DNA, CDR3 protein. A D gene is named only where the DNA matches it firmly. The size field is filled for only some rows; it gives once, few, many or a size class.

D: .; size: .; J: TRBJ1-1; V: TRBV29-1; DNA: TGCAGCGTTGACGCCCCCGGTCAAGGGACTGAAGCTTTCTTT; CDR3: CSVDAPGQGTEAFF
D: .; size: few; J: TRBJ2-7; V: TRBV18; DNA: TGTGCCAGCTCACCACAAATGGCCGGCGAGCAGTACTTC; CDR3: CASSPQMAGEQYF
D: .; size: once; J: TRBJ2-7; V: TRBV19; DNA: TGTGCCAGTAGTATAGACCGGACACAAGAGCAGTACTTC; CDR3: CASSIDRTQEQYF
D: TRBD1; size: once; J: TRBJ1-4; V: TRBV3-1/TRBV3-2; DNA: TGTGCCAGCAGCAAAGGGACAGGGCAAGAAAAACTGTTTTTT; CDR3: CASSKGTGQEKLFF
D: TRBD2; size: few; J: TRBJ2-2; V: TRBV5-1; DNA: TGCGCCAGCAGCTCTAGCGGGGGGGCCGGCACCGGGGAGCTGTTTTTT; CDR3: CASSSSGGAGTGELFF
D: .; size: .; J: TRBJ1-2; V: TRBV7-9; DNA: TGTGCCAGCAGCAAGGGAGGCCTCGCCTATGGCTACACCTTC; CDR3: CASSKGGLAYGYTF
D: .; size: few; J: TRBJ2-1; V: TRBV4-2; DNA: TGTGCCAGCAGCCCTGGGGGGTGGACCTACAATGAGCAGTTCTTC; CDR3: CASSPGGWTYNEQFF
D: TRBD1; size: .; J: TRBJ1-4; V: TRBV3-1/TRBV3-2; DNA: TGTGCCAGCAGCCGAATTGGGGGACAGTCAAATGAAAAACTGTTTTTT; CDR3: CASSRIGGQSNEKLFF
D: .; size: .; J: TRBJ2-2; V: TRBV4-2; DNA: TGTGCCAGCAGCCGAACCATTGGGAATGAATATAACACCGGGGAGCTGTTTTTT; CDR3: CASSRTIGNEYNTGELFF
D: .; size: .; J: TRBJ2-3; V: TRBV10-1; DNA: TGCGCCAGCAAGTTGGATACGCAGTATTTT; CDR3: CASKLDTQYF